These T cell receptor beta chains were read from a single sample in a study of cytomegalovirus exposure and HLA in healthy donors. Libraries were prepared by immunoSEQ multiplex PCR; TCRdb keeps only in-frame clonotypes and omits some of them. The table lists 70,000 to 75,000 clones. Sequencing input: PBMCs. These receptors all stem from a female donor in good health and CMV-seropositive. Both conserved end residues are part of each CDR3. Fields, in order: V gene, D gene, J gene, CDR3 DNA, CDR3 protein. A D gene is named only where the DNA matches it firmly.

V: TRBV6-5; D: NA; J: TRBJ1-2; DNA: TGTGCCAGCAGTAGGTTAGGGGGAGACGGCTACACCTTC; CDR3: CASSRLGGDGYTF
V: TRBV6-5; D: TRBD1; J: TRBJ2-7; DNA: TGTGCCAGCAGTCGGGGACAGGGTAGCTACGAGCAGTACTTC; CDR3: CASSRGQGSYEQYF
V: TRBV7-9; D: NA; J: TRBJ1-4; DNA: TGTGCCAGCAGCCCGAGGACAACAACTAATGAAAAACTGTTTTTT; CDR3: CASSPRTTTNEKLFF
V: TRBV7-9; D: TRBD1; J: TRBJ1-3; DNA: TGTGCCAGCAGCTCGGGGGACAGGGGTGGCCACACCATATATTTT; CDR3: CASSSGDRGGHTIYF
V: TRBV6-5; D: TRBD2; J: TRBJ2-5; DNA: TGTGCCAGCAGTCCCAAAGGACTAGGAGAGACCCAGTACTTC; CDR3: CASSPKGLGETQYF
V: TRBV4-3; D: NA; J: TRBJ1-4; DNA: TGCGCCAGCAGCGCCCGGCAGGGGACTAATGAAAAACTGTTTTTT; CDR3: CASSARQGTNEKLFF
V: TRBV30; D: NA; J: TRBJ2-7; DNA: TGTGTGCAGGCTTCCGTCCCGATCGAGCAGTACTTC; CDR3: CVQASVPIEQYF
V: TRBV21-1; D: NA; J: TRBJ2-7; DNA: TGTGCCAGCAGGGAGGGGTCCGAGCAGTACTTC; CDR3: CASREGSEQYF
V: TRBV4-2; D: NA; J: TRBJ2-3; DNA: TGTGCCAGCAGCCAAGCGGCAGGGGAAAGCACAGATACGCAGTATTTT; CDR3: CASSQAAGESTDTQYF
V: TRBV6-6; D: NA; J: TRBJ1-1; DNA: TGTGCCAGCACTCAGGGGTTGCTGAACACTGAAGCTTTCTTT; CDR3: CASTQGLLNTEAFF
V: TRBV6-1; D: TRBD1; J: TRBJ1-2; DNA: TGTGCCAGCAGTGAATACGAGACAGGGGGCTCTGGCTACACCTTC; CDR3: CASSEYETGGSGYTF
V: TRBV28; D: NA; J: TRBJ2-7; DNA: TGTGCCAGCAGTTTTGGACACCCTAGCGAGCAGTACTTC; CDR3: CASSFGHPSEQYF
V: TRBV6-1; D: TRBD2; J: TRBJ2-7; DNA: TGTGCCAGCAGTGATCACGAGACACTAGCGTACGAGCAGTACTTC; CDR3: CASSDHETLAYEQYF
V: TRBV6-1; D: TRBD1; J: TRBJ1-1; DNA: TGTGCCAGCAGTGATATACCCAGGGCAGGGGGGACTGAAGCTTTCTTT; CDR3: CASSDIPRAGGTEAFF
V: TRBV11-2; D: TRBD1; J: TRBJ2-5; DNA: TGTGCCAGCAGCACAGGACAGGGGGATTGGCAGTACTTC; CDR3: CASSTGQGDWQYF
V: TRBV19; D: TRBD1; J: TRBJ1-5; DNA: TGTGCCAGTAGGGAGGGGACAGGGGGCGACCAGCCCCAGCATTTT; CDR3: CASREGTGGDQPQHF
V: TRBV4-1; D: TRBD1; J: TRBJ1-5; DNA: TGCGCCAGCAGCCAGACAGGGAAGTTGCAGCCCCAGCATTTT; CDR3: CASSQTGKLQPQHF
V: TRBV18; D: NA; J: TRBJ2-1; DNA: TGTGCCAGCTCACCACCGGCGGAAAGCTCCTACAATGAGCAGTTCTTC; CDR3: CASSPPAESSYNEQFF
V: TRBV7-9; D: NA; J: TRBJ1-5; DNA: TGTGCCGGCAGCTCGCTACAGGAAACAAGGCGGCCCCAGCATTTT; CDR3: CAGSSLQETRRPQHF
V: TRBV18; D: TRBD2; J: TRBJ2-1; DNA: TGTGCCAGCTCACCACGGGCGGGAGTTCGGTGCAATGAGCAGTTCTTC; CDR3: CASSPRAGVRCNEQFF
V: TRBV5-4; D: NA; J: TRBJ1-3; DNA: TGTGCCAGCAGCTTGGACAGCCTCTCTGGAAACACCATATATTTT; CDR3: CASSLDSLSGNTIYF
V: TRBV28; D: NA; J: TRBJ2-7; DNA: TGTGCCAGCAGTCCCTCGGGGGCGGGAGACTCCTACGAGCAGTACTTC; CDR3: CASSPSGAGDSYEQYF
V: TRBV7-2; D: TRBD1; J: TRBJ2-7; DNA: TGTGCCAGCAGCTTAGCCGGGACAGGGGGGCGCGAGCAGTACTTC; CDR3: CASSLAGTGGREQYF
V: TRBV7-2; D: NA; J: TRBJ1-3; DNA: TGTGCCAGCAGCTTGTCCCAGAGGTCTGGAAACACCATATATTTT; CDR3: CASSLSQRSGNTIYF
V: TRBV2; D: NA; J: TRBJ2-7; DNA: TGTGCCAGCAGTGTTTCGATAGTGCCCTACGAGCAGTACTTC; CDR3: CASSVSIVPYEQYF
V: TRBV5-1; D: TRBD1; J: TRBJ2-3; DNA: TGCGCCAGCAGCCTCCGCGCGGGGACAGGGGGAGCAGATACGCAGTATTTT; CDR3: CASSLRAGTGGADTQYF
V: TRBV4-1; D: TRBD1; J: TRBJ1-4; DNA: TGCGCCAGCAGTACAGGGGGCGATGCTAATGAAAAACTGTTTTTT; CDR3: CASSTGGDANEKLFF
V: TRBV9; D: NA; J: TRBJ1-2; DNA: TGTGCCAGCAGCGTAGTAGTTTCGGCAGGCGAATATGGCTACACCTTC; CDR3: CASSVVVSAGEYGYTF
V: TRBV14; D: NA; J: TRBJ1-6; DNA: TGTGCCAGCAGCCAAGACTGGCAAAGGGGGAGTTCACCCCTCCACTTT; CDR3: CASSQDWQRGSSPLHF
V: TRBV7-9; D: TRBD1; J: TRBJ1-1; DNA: TGTGCCAGCAGCTCAGGAGGGGGCTTAACTGAAGCTTTCTTT; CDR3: CASSSGGGLTEAFF
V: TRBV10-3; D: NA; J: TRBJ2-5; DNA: TGTGCCATTTCCCTGACAGGTCAAGAGACCCAGTACTTC; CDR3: CAISLTGQETQYF
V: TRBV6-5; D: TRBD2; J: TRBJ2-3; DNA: TGTGCCAGCAGTTCGGGACTAGCGGGCCGCACAGATACGCAGTATTTT; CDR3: CASSSGLAGRTDTQYF
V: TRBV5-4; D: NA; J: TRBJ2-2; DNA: TGTGCCAGCAGCCCGAGGCTTAGCGGTAACACCGGGGAGCTGTTTTTT; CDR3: CASSPRLSGNTGELFF
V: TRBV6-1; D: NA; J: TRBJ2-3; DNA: TGTGCCAGCACGGACAGATCCCGCACAGATACGCAGTATTTT; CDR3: CASTDRSRTDTQYF
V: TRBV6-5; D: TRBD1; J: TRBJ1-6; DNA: TGTGCCAGCAGTCAACAGGGGGCCAGGAATTCACCCCTCCACTTT; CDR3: CASSQQGARNSPLHF
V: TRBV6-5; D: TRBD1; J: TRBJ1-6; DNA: TGTGCCAGCAGTTACGGACAGGGGGCCTCACCCCTCCACTTT; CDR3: CASSYGQGASPLHF
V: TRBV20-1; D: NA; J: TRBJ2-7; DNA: TGCAGTGCTAGAGCGGGGTCCGAGCAGTACTTC; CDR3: CSARAGSEQYF
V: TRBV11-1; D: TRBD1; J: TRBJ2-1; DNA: TGTGCCAGCAGAATACAGGGGGCGTCGTCCGACAATGAGCAGTTCTTC; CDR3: CASRIQGASSDNEQFF
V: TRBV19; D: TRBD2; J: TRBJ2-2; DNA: TGTGCCAGTAGTATTCCTAGCGGGACGAACACCGGGGAGCTGTTTTTT; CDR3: CASSIPSGTNTGELFF
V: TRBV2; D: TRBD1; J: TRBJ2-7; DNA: TGTGCCAGCAGTGAAATCGGGGGACAGGTTAACTTCGAGCAGTACTTC; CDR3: CASSEIGGQVNFEQYF
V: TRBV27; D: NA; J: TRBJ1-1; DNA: TGTGCCAGCAAGCGAGCTTTCTTT; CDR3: CASKRAFF
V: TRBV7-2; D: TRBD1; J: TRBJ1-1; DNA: TGTGCCAGCAGCATGACAGGGGCGATGAACACTGAAGCTTTCTTT; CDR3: CASSMTGAMNTEAFF